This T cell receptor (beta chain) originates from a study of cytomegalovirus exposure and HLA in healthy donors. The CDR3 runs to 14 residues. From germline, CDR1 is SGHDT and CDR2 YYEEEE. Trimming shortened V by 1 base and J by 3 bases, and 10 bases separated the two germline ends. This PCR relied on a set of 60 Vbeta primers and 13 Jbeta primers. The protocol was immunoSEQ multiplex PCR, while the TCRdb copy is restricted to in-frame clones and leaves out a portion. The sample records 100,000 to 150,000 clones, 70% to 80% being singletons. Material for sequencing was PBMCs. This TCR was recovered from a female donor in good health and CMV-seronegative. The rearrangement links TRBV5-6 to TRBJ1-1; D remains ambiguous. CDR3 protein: CASSLIQDHTEAFF. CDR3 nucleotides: TGTGCCAGCAGCTTGATTCAGGATCACACTGAAGCTTTCTTT.